A single sample gave rise to the 26 T cell receptor beta chains below, sequenced in a study of T cells in localized non-small cell lung cancer. The method was immunoSEQ multiplex PCR; TCRdb's version includes in-frame clones alone and lacks a portion of them. This table holds tens of thousands of clones, over 70% found once. Material: peripheral blood, obtained before any cancer treatment. Source of these receptors: a man between 40 and 69 years old with stage III squamous cell lung carcinoma.

The chain joins TRBV5-1 to TRBJ2-5; D assignment may be TRBD1 or TRBD2 (5 bases each). The CDR3 length is 14 residues. Per germline, CDR1 SGHRS and CDR2 YFSETQ. Trimming stripped 0 bases from V and 7 bases from J, with 13 bases between. CDR3 region: CASSLAWDVGTQYF. The CDR3 DNA is TGCGCCAGCAGCTTGGCCTGGGACGTAGGGACCCAGTACTTC.

J is TRBJ2-7 and V is TRBV5-1; no clear D. The CDR3 length is 14 residues. Trimming shortened V by 0 bases and J by 0 bases, and 7 bases separated the two germline ends. Per germline, CDR1 SGHRS and CDR2 YFSETQ. The CDR3 coding sequence is TGCGCCAGCAGCTTGGGGGGAAGCTCCTACGAGCAGTACGTC. Amino acids: CASSLGGSSYEQYV.

This clone was observed a handful of times. This chain joins TRBV5-4 and TRBJ2-4; tentative D call: TRBD1 (5 bases). The V and J ends lost 2 bases and 2 bases respectively, with 11 bases between them. The CDR3 has 15 residues. Germline V gene sequence: CDR1 SGHNT, CDR2 YYREEE (reference sequence). CDR3 nucleotides: TGTGCCAGCAGCTTCCAGGGAAAATCCAAAAACATTCAGTACTTC. This gives the protein CASSFQGKSKNIQYF.

The chain combines TRBV11-3 with TRBJ2-1, with no clear D. Germline CDR1 and CDR2: SGHNT and YENEEA. The CDR3 is made up of 14 amino acids. Trimming shortened V by 4 bases and J by 0 bases, and 7 bases separated the two germline ends. Written as DNA, the CDR3 is TGTGCCAGCAGCTCAGTCGGCTCCTACAATGAGCAGTTCTTC. Translated: CASSSVGSYNEQFF.

V is TRBV19 and J is TRBJ2-2; maybe TRBD2 (6 bases). The CDR3 loop spans 17 amino acids. V lost 7 bases, J lost 1 base, and 19 bases lay in between. Per the germline V gene, CDR1 is LNHDA and CDR2 is SQIVND (reference sequence). For the CDR3, the DNA is TGTGCCAGTACCCTCAACCCGGGACTTTTGAACACCGGGGAGCTGTTTTTT. The encoded protein is CASTLNPGLLNTGELFF.

V gene TRBV11-2 combines with J gene TRBJ1-4; D might be TRBD1 (5 bases). CDR1 SGHAT and CDR2 FQNNGV come from the germline V gene. The germline V and J ends were trimmed by 2 bases and 0 bases, with 10 bases remaining between them. The CDR3 extends over 16 amino acids. CDR3 amino acids: CASSLRTGATNEKLFF. The CDR3 DNA reads TGTGCCAGCAGCTTACGGACGGGGGCAACTAATGAAAAACTGTTTTTT.

The genes are TRBV4-1 and TRBJ1-4; TRBD1 is a possible D gene (5 bases). CDR1 is MGHRA and CDR2 is YSYEKL in the germline V gene. The CDR3 covers 19 residues. V lost 0 bases to trimming and J lost 4 bases, with 21 bases between them. The CDR3 DNA reads as TGCGCCAGCAGCCAAGAATCCATCATTCACAGGCCGTTTAATGAAAAACTGTTTTTT. Amino acid sequence: CASSQESIIHRPFNEKLFF.

The V and J genes are TRBV28 and TRBJ1-4; the match to TRBD1 covers 10 bases. Germline V gene lookup returns CDR1 MDHEN and CDR2 SYDVKM. This CDR3 has 15 amino acids. Trimming cost V 6 bases and J 8 bases; bases outside gene matches: 9. Written as DNA, the CDR3 is TGTGCCAGCAGGACAGGGGGCGCCGGGGGAGAAAAACTGTTTTTT. Protein product: CASRTGGAGGEKLFF.

The chain is built from TRBV28 and TRBJ1-4, with D perhaps TRBD1 (5 bases). The CDR3 has 14 residues. Germline V gives CDR1 MDHEN, CDR2 SYDVKM. Trimming stripped 7 bases from V and 10 bases from J, with 19 bases between. The CDR3 region is CASTPSGLGGKLFF. CDR3 in DNA: TGTGCCAGCACACCCTCGGGACTGGGAGGAAAACTGTTTTTT.

This chain joins TRBV7-8 and TRBJ1-6, with D possibly being TRBD1 (6 bases). This CDR3 contains 16 residues. Germline CDR1 reads SGHVS; CDR2 reads FQNEAQ. V lost 5 bases to trimming and J lost 6 bases, with 17 bases between them. This CDR3 reads CASSPTGGRGNSPLHF. The CDR3 DNA reads as TGTGCCAGCAGCCCAACGGGGGGCCGCGGTAATTCACCCCTCCACTTT. Combining the CDR3 with reference TRBV7-8 and TRBJ1-6 gives the whole variable domain GAGVSQSPRYKVAKRGQDVALRCDPISGHVSLFWYQQALGQGPEFLTYFQNEAQLDKSGLPSDRFFAERPEGSVSTLKIQRTQQEDSAVYLCASSPTGGRGNSPLHFGNGTRLTVT.

This chain uses TRBV7-8 with TRBJ1-6; the D is unclear. The CDR3 covers 15 residues. Per germline, CDR1 SGHVS and CDR2 FQNEAQ. With 5 bases removed from V and 3 bases from J, the gap between germline ends came to 11 bases. Here the CDR3 DNA reads TGTGCCAGCAGCGTCGGGCTCCGCTATAATTCACCCCTCCACTTT. This codes for CASSVGLRYNSPLHF.

The V call is TRBV19, the J call TRBJ2-1, with 9 positions matching TRBD1. The CDR3 contains 15 residues. Unmatched junction bases numbered 7, after V lost 7 bases and J lost 3 bases. Germline-derived CDR1 and CDR2 are LNHDA and SQIVND (reference sequence). The CDR3 DNA reads TGTGCCAGTACCACGGGACAGGGTTTCTACAATGAGCAGTTCTTC. Translating it yields CASTTGQGFYNEQFF.

This clone was picked up one time. CDR3 nucleotide sequence: TGTGCCAGCGTAGGTCACAGGGCGATTGGCTACACCTTC. This codes for CASVGHRAIGYTF. The rearrangement uses TRBV19 and TRBJ1-2; possibly TRBD1 for D (6 bases). The germline V and J ends were trimmed by 9 bases and 7 bases, with 18 bases remaining between them. The CDR3 contains 13 residues. Germline V gene data show CDR1 as LNHDA and CDR2 as SQIVND (reference sequence).

The chain employs TRBV14 and TRBJ1-1; D is undetermined. The germline V and J ends were trimmed by 4 bases and 4 bases, with 13 bases remaining between them. CDR1 SGHDN and CDR2 FVKESK come from the germline V gene. The CDR3 is 14 residues long. CDR3 sequence reads: CASSLEGGGTEAFF. DNA of the CDR3: TGTGCCAGCAGCCTCGAAGGAGGAGGCACTGAAGCTTTCTTT.

V is TRBV27 and J is TRBJ1-1; D uncertain. The CDR3 spans 15 residues. Germline CDR1 and CDR2: MNHEY and SMNVEV (reference sequence). With 2 bases removed from V and 6 bases from J, the gap between germline ends came to 16 bases. CDR3 coding DNA: TGTGCCAGCAGTTTAGGTACTCAGATGAAACCTGAAGCTTTCTTT. Its translation is CASSLGTQMKPEAFF.

V usage is TRBV5-8 and J usage is TRBJ1-1; TRBD1 is a possible D gene (5 bases). The CDR3 consists of 16 residues. CDR1 and CDR2 from the germline V gene are SGHTS and YDEGEE. V lost 0 bases and J lost 0, with 12 bases in between. The CDR3 DNA reads as TGTGCCAGCAGCTTGGCTCGGGGCCTGATGAACACTGAAGCTTTCTTT. This gives the protein CASSLARGLMNTEAFF.

This clone was seen only a few times. CDR3 sequence reads: CASSLRGGLSSYEQYF. CDR3 nucleotides: TGTGCCAGCAGCTTGAGGGGCGGGTTGAGCTCCTACGAGCAGTACTTC. The rearrangement uses TRBV5-6 and TRBJ2-7; D may match TRBD1 or TRBD2 (5 bases each). V lost 1 base, J lost 0 bases, and 14 bases lay in between. The CDR3 length is 16 residues. The germline CDR1 and CDR2 sequences are SGHDT and YYEEEE.

The chain uses TRBV9 and TRBJ2-7; 9 bases are a match to TRBD2. V was clipped by 2 bases and J by 3 bases; unmatched bases: 6. Germline CDR1 reads SGDLS; CDR2 reads YYNGEE. The CDR3 covers 15 residues. This chain's CDR3 is CASSVQTSGDYEQYV. CDR3 in DNA: TGTGCCAGCAGCGTTCAGACTAGCGGTGACTACGAGCAGTACGTC.

This clone was seen only once. J is TRBJ2-3 and V is TRBV7-9; D remains unclear. CDR1 is SEHNR and CDR2 is FQNEAQ in the germline V gene (reference sequence). CDR3 length equals 14 residues. The ends were cut back, 5 bases at V and 0 bases at J, with 9 bases in the middle. The CDR3 reads CASSNRLSTDTQYF. The CDR3 DNA follows: TGTGCCAGCAGCAACAGACTCAGCACAGATACGCAGTATTTT.

The genes are TRBV11-1 and TRBJ2-1; 7 bases match TRBD1. The V gene's germline CDR1 is SGHAT and CDR2 FQDESV (reference sequence). The CDR3 is 15 residues long. V shed 2 bases, J shed 0 bases, and the junction held 1 base outside the gene matches. The DNA of the CDR3 is TGTGCCAGCAGCTTAAGGGACAGCTCCTACAATGAGCAGTTCTTC. This encodes CASSLRDSSYNEQFF. The complete variable domain, with remaining parts taken from reference TRBV11-1 and TRBJ2-1, reads EAEVAQSPRYKITEKSQAVAFWCDPISGHATLYWYRQILGQGPELLVQFQDESVVDDSQLPKDRFSAERLKGVDSTLKIQPAELGDSAMYLCASSLRDSSYNEQFFGPGTRLTVL.

This sequence joins TRBV6-5 and TRBJ1-2; D is possibly TRBD1 (5 bases). CDR1 and CDR2 (germline): MNHEY, SVGAGI. V was cut by 2 bases and J by 1 base, with 14 bases left in between. The length of the CDR3 is 16 residues. The CDR3 nucleotides are TGTGCCAGCAGTTACCTCTCCCAGGGATTTAACTATGGCTACACCTTC. It yields the protein CASSYLSQGFNYGYTF.

The chain has TRBV4-2 and TRBJ2-5; D is possibly TRBD1 or TRBD2 (5 bases each). This CDR3 is 16 amino acids long. The V end was cut by 4 bases, the J end by 4 bases, with 19 bases between. The germline V gene has CDR1 LGHNA and CDR2 YNFKEQ. The CDR3 sequence is CASSRGIAAGGETQYF. In DNA form, the CDR3 reads TGTGCCAGCAGCCGAGGCATTGCGGCTGGGGGAGAGACCCAGTACTTC.

The CDR3 bases are TGTGCCAGCAGCTTAGGTGGCACCCCGACGAACACCGGGGAGCTGTTTTTT. This sequence encodes CASSLGGTPTNTGELFF. The rearrangement uses TRBV7-9 and TRBJ2-2; D call uncertain. Germline CDR1 SEHNR, CDR2 FQNEAQ (reference sequence). CDR3 length: 17 residues. The V end lost 1 base, the J end lost 0 bases, and 12 bases lay between the germline ends.

The chain links TRBV28 to TRBJ2-7, with 7 bases aligning to TRBD2. Germline V gene data show CDR1 as MDHEN and CDR2 as SYDVKM. The CDR3 has 14 amino acids. Trimming at V came to 3 bases and at J to 0 bases, leaving 2 bases not matched to a gene. CDR3 nucleotides: TGTGCCAGCAGTTTGGGCGGGAGCTCCTACGAGCAGTACTTC. Protein product: CASSLGGSSYEQYF.

The chain couples TRBV7-6 to TRBJ2-7, with D perhaps matching TRBD1 (6 bases). Germline values: CDR1 SGHVS, CDR2 FNYEAQ. The CDR3 is 14 residues long. V was cut by 1 base and J by 4 bases, with 11 bases left in between. In nucleotides, the CDR3 is TGTGCCAGCAGCTTAGTTGGACAGCCTTACGAGCAGTACTTC. It yields the protein CASSLVGQPYEQYF.

The gene calls are TRBV5-1 and TRBJ2-1; 11 bases are a match to TRBD2. The CDR3 spans 15 residues. The V gene end was trimmed by 4 bases and the J gene end by 4 bases; junction bases not matched to a gene: 4. Germline values: CDR1 SGHRS, CDR2 YFSETQ. CDR3 residues: CASSSTSGSYNEQFF. The CDR3 DNA reads TGCGCCAGCAGCAGCACTAGCGGGAGTTACAATGAGCAGTTCTTC.